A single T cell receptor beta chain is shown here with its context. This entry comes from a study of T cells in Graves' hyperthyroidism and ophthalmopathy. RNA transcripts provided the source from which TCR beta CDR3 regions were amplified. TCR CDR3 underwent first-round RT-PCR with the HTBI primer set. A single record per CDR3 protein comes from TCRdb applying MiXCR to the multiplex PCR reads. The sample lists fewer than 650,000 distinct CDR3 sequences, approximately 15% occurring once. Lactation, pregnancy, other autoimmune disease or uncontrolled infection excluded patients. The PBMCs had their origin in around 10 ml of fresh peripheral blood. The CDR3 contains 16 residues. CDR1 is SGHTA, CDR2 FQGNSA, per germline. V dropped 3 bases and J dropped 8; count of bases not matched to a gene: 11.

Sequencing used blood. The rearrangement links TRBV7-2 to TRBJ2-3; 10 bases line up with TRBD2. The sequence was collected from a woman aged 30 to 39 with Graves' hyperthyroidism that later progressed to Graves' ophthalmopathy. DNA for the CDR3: TGTGCCAGCAGCTTGCGGGGGGCTAGCGGGAGTGGTACGCAGTATTTT. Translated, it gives CASSLRGASGSGTQYF.